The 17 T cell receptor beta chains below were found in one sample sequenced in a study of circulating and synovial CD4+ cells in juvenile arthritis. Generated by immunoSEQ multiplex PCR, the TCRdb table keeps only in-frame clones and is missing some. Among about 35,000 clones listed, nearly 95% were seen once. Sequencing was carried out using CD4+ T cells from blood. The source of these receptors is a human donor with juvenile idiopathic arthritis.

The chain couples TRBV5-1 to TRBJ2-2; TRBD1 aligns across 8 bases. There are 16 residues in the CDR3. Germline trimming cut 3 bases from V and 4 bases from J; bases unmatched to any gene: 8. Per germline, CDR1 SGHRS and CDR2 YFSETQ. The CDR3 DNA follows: TGCGCCAGCAGCTCGGGACAGGTAGTCGTCACCGGGGAGCTGTTTTTT. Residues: CASSSGQVVVTGELFF.

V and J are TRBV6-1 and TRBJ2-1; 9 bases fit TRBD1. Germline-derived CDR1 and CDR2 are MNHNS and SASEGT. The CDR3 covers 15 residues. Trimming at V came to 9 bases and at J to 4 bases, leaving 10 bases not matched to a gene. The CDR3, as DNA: TGTGCCAGTCTTCGACCGGGACAGGGATACAATGAGCAGTTCTTC. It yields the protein CASLRPGQGYNEQFF.

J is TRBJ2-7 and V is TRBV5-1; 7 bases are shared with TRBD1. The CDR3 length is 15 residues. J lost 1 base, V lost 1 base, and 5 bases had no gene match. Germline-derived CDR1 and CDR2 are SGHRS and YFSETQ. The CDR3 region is CASSLNGDRSYEQYF. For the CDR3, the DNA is TGCGCCAGCAGCTTGAATGGGGACAGATCCTACGAGCAGTACTTC. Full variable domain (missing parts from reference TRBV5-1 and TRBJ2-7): KAGVTQTPRYLIKTRGQQVTLSCSPISGHRSVSWYQQTPGQGLQFLFEYFSETQRNKGNFPGRFSGRQFSNSRSEMNVSTLELGDSALYLCASSLNGDRSYEQYFGPGTRLTVT.

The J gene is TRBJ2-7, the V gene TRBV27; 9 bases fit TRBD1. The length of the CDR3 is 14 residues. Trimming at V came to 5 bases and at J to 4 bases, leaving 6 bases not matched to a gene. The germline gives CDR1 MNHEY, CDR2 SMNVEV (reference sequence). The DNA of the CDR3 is TGTGCCAGCAGTGCCGACAGGGGGAATTACGAGCAGTACTTC. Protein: CASSADRGNYEQYF.

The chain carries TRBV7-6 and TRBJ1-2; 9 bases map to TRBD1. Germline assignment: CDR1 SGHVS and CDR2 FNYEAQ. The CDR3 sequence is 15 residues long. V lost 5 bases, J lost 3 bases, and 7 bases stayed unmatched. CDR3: CASSDRTGEDYGYTF. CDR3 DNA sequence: TGTGCCAGCAGCGACCGGACAGGGGAGGACTATGGCTACACCTTC.

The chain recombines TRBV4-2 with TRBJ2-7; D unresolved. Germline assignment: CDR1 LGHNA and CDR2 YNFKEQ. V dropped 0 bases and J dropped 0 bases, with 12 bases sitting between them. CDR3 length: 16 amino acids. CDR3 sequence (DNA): TGTGCCAGCAGCCAAGAATATTTCTCGGGCTCCTACGAGCAGTACTTC. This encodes CASSQEYFSGSYEQYF.

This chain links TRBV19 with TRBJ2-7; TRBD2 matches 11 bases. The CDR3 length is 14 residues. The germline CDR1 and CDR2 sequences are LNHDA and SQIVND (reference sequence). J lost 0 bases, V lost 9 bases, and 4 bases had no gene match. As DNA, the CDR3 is TGTGCCAGCCAGACTAGCGGGACCTCCTACGAGCAGTACTTC. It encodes CASQTSGTSYEQYF. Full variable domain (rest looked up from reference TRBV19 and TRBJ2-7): DGGITQSPKYLFRKEGQNVTLSCEQNLNHDAMYWYRQDPGQGLRLIYYSQIVNDFQKGDIAEGYSVSREKKESFPLTVTSAQKNPTAFYLCASQTSGTSYEQYFGPGTRLTVT.

The CDR3 loop reads CASSFRGADTQYF. As DNA, the CDR3 is TGTGCCAGCAGTTTTAGGGGCGCAGATACGCAGTATTTT. The chain employs TRBV6-5 and TRBJ2-3; possible D gene TRBD1, 5 bases. The CDR3 loop spans 13 amino acids. Germline V CDR1 and CDR2: MNHEY, SVGAGI. Trimming cost V 4 bases and J 4 bases, with 9 bases left between them.

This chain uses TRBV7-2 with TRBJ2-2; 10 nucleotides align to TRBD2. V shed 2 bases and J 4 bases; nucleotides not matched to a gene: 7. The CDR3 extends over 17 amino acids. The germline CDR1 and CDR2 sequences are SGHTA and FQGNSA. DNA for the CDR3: TGTGCCAGCAGCTTACTAGCGGGAGTGTCTCGCACCGGGGAGCTGTTTTTT. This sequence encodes CASSLLAGVSRTGELFF.

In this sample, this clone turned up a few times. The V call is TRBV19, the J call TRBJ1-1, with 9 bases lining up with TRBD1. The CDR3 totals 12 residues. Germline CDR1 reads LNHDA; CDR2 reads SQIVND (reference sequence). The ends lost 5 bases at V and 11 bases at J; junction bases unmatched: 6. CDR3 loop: CASSARDRDAFF. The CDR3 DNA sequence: TGTGCCAGTAGTGCTCGGGACAGGGATGCTTTCTTT.

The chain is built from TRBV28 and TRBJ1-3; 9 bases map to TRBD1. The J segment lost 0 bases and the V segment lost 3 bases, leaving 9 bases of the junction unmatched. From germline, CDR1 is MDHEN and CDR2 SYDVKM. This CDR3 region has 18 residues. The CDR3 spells CASSFNPGTGYSGNTIYF. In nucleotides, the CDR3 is TGTGCCAGCAGTTTTAACCCAGGGACAGGGTACTCTGGAAACACCATATATTTT.

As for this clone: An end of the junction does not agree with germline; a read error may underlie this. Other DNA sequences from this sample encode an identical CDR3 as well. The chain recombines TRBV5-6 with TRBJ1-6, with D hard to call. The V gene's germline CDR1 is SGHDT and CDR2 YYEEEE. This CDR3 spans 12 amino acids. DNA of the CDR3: TGTGCCAGCAACTTGCTAAATTCACCCCTCCACTTT. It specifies CASNLLNSPLHF.

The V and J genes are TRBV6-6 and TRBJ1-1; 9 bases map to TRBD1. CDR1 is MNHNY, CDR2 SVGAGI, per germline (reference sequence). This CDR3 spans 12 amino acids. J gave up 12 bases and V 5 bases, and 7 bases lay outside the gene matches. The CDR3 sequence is CASSPGQGKTFF. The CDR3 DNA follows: TGTGCCAGCAGTCCTGGACAGGGGAAGACTTTCTTT.

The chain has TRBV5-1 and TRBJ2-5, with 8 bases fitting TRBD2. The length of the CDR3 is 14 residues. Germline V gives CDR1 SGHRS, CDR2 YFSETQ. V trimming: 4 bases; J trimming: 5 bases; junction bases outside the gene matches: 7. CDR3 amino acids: CASSPRGGRETQYF. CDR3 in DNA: TGCGCCAGCAGCCCACGGGGGGGCCGGGAGACCCAGTACTTC.

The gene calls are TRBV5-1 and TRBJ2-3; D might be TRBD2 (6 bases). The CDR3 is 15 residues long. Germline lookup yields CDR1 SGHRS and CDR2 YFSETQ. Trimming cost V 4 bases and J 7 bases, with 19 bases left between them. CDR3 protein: CASSPVGTPVNTQYF. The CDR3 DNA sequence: TGCGCCAGCAGCCCCGTTGGGACTCCCGTAAATACGCAGTATTTT.

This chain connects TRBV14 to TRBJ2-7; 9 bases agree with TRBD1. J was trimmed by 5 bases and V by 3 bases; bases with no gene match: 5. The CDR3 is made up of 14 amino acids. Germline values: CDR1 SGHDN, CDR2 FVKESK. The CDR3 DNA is TGTGCCAGCAGCCACGGACAGGGGAGACACGAGCAGTACTTC. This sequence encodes CASSHGQGRHEQYF.

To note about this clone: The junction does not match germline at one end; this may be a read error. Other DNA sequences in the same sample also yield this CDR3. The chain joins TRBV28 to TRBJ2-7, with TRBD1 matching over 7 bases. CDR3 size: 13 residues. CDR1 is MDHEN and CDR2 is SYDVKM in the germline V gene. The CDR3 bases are TGTGCCAGCCGGGACAGTATCTCCTACGAACAGTACTTC. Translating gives CASRDSISYEQYF.